This passage covers 15 T cell receptor beta chains from one sample sequenced in a study of cytomegalovirus exposure and HLA in healthy donors. Clones were sequenced by immunoSEQ multiplex PCR, and TCRdb holds only the in-frame ones, with some missing. The sample carries a few hundred thousand clones, 85% to 90% recorded once. Sequenced material: PBMCs. The receptor source for this set is a woman under 30 in good health and CMV-seronegative.

As to this clone: The same CDR3 arises from other DNA sequences in this sample as well. The CDR3 region is CASSSGQGNSPLHF. In DNA, the CDR3 is TGTGCCAGCAGCTCAGGACAGGGCAATTCACCCCTCCACTTT. The chain carries TRBV7-9 and TRBJ1-6; 8 bases are a match to TRBD1. Germline V CDR1 and CDR2: SEHNR, FQNEAQ (reference sequence). The V gene end was trimmed by 4 bases and the J gene end by 7 bases; junction bases not matched to a gene: 3. There are 14 residues in the CDR3. Full variable domain (outside the CDR3, taken from reference TRBV7-9 and TRBJ1-6): DTGVSQNPRHKITKRGQNVTFRCDPISEHNRLYWYRQTLGQGPEFLTYFQNEAQLEKSRLLSDRFSAERPKGSFSTLEIQRTEQGDSAMYLCASSSGQGNSPLHFGNGTRLTVT.

J is TRBJ2-7 and V is TRBV6-5; the D gene is possibly TRBD1 (5 bases). Trimming removed 5 bases at V and 6 bases at J, with 20 bases between. CDR3 length: 15 amino acids. Looked up from germline, CDR1 is MNHEY and CDR2 is SVGAGI. The CDR3 is CASSPTSGQTPEQYF. The DNA of the CDR3 is TGTGCCAGCAGTCCCACCTCCGGACAAACTCCCGAGCAGTACTTC.

This chain uses TRBV10-3 with TRBJ1-2, with a tentative D call TRBD1 (6 bases). V was pared by 2 bases and J by 6 bases, with 19 bases between. The germline gives CDR1 ENHRY, CDR2 SYGVKD. This CDR3 spans 16 amino acids. CDR3 in amino acids: CAISEPPVGQSHGYTF. The CDR3 DNA is TGTGCCATCAGTGAGCCGCCGGTCGGACAGTCCCATGGCTACACCTTC.

The chain uses TRBV27 and TRBJ2-5; a weak D match, TRBD2 (6 bases). The CDR3 consists of 15 residues. The V and J ends lost 7 bases and 4 bases respectively, with 19 bases between them. Looked up from germline, CDR1 is MNHEY and CDR2 is SMNVEV (reference sequence). The CDR3 here is CASIAFGTLGETQYF. The CDR3 region has the DNA TGTGCCAGCATCGCTTTCGGGACTTTAGGAGAGACCCAGTACTTC.

The count of this clone is one. The chain uses TRBV29-1 and TRBJ2-3, with 7 bases that match TRBD1. The CDR3 totals 12 residues. CDR1 and CDR2 (germline): SQVTM, ANQGSEA. J was trimmed by 4 bases and V by 7 bases; bases with no gene match: 5. The CDR3 region has the DNA TGCAGCGGTCGACAGGGTTCAGATACGCAGTATTTT. This translates into CSGRQGSDTQYF.

V is TRBV9 and J is TRBJ2-3; 7 bases line up with TRBD1. Trimming took 0 bases from V and 2 from J; bases not matched to a gene: 6. This CDR3 region has 16 residues. CDR1 is SGDLS, CDR2 YYNGEE, per germline. The CDR3 region is CASSVGQGPSTDTQYF. The CDR3 nucleotides are TGTGCCAGCAGCGTAGGACAGGGACCCTCCACAGATACGCAGTATTTT.

This clone was detected only once. This chain links TRBV6-1 with TRBJ2-7, with D possibly matching TRBD1 (5 bases). The CDR3 spans 13 residues. The V and J ends lost 6 bases and 4 bases respectively, with 13 bases between them. The V gene's germline CDR1 is MNHNS and CDR2 SASEGT. The DNA of the CDR3 is TGTGCCAGCAGAATCAGGGTGTCGTACGAGCAGTACTTC. Its translation is CASRIRVSYEQYF.

This clone was counted once. The chain is built from TRBV7-8 and TRBJ2-5; D is perhaps TRBD2 (5 bases). This CDR3 region has 13 residues. Germline values: CDR1 SGHVS, CDR2 FQNEAQ. Trimming shortened V by 10 bases and J by 0 bases, and 12 bases separated the two germline ends. The CDR3 region has the DNA TGTGCCACCACTAGGCGGTACCAAGAGACCCAGTACTTC. This codes for CATTRRYQETQYF.

This clone has a handful of counts. CDR3 bases: TGTGCCAGCAGCGTAGTCCCGGGGAGCTTCGACACCATATATTTT. Residues: CASSVVPGSFDTIYF. V is TRBV9 and J is TRBJ1-3; D ambiguous. Germline V gene lookup returns CDR1 SGDLS and CDR2 YYNGEE. V lost 0 bases and J lost 8, with 15 bases in between. The CDR3 has 15 amino acids.

This clone was counted a few times. This chain joins TRBV4-2 and TRBJ1-6, with TRBD1 as a possible D gene (5 bases). The CDR3 totals 15 residues. Germline V gene lookup returns CDR1 LGHNA and CDR2 YNFKEQ. V lost 1 base and J lost 5, with 9 bases in between. CDR3 region: CASSQVRGNNSPLHF. CDR3 in DNA: TGTGCCAGCAGCCAAGTTCGGGGGAATAATTCACCCCTCCACTTT.

This chain links TRBV7-6 with TRBJ1-1; D may be TRBD1 (6 bases). CDR1 and CDR2 (germline): SGHVS, FNYEAQ. This CDR3 has 15 amino acids. Trimming took 0 bases from V and 6 from J, leaving 14 bases between them. The CDR3: CASSLALGARAEAFF. The CDR3 DNA reads as TGTGCCAGCAGCTTAGCGCTGGGGGCGCGGGCTGAAGCTTTCTTT.

The V gene is TRBV5-5, the J gene TRBJ1-1; D gene unclear. V was pared by 1 base and J by 1 base, with 2 bases between. Germline V gene sequence: CDR1 SGHKS, CDR2 YYEKEE (reference sequence). The CDR3 runs to 12 residues. The CDR3 sequence: CASSLQNTEAFF. The CDR3 nucleotides read TGTGCCAGCAGCTTGCAGAACACTGAAGCTTTCTTT.

The chain employs TRBV18 and TRBJ2-2; the match to TRBD1 covers 8 bases. CDR1 is KGHSH, CDR2 LQKENI, per germline. With V trimmed by 4 bases and J by 3 bases, 4 bases remained unmatched. The CDR3 extends over 15 amino acids. The CDR3 nucleotides read TGTGCCAGCTCACAGGGGACAGGCTACACCGGGGAGCTGTTTTTT. Protein: CASSQGTGYTGELFF. Based on the CDR3 plus reference TRBV18 and TRBJ2-2, the full variable domain is NAGVMQNPRHLVRRRGQEARLRCSPMKGHSHVYWYRQLPEEGLKFMVYLQKENIIDESGMPKERFSAEFPKEGPSILRIQQVVRGDSAAYFCASSQGTGYTGELFFGEGSRLTVL.

This clone has just one count. The chain joins TRBV27 to TRBJ2-1; D is possibly TRBD2 (6 bases). The CDR3 spans 14 residues. Between the trimmed V and J ends, which lost 5 bases and 2 bases, there was a span of 10 bases. Germline V gene data show CDR1 as MNHEY and CDR2 as SMNVEV (reference sequence). CDR3 amino acids: CASSGREAYNEQFF. CDR3 nucleotide sequence: TGTGCCAGCAGTGGCAGGGAGGCCTACAATGAGCAGTTCTTC.

The chain carries TRBV7-6 and TRBJ2-1; D possibly corresponds to TRBD1 (6 bases). Germline V gene sequence: CDR1 SGHVS, CDR2 FNYEAQ. The CDR3 loop spans 16 amino acids. V was trimmed by 8 bases and J by 9 bases, leaving 26 bases between them. The CDR3 nucleotides are TGTGCCAGCGGACTTGAGTTGGGACACCTGCTATCTGAGCAGTTCTTC. This translates into CASGLELGHLLSEQFF.